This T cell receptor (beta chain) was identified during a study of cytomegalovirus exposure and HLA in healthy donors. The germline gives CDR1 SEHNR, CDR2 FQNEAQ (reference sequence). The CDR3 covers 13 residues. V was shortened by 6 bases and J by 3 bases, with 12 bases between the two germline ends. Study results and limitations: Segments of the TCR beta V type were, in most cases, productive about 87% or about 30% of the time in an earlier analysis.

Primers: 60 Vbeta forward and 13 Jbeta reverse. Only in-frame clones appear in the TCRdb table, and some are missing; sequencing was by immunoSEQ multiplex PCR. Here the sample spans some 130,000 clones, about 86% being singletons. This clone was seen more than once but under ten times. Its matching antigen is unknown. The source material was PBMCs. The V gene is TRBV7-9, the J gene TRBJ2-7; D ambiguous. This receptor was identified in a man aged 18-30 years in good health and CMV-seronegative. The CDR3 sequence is CASRELVSYEQYF. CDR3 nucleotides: TGTGCCAGCAGGGAGTTAGTTAGCTACGAGCAGTACTTC.